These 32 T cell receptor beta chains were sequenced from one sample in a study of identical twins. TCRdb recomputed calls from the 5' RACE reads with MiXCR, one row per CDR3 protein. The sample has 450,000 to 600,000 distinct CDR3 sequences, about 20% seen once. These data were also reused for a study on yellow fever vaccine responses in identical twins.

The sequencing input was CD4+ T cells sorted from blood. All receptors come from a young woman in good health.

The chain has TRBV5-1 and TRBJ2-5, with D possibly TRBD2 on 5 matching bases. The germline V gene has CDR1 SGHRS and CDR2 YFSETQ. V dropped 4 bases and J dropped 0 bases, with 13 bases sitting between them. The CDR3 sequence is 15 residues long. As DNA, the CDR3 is TGCGCCAGCAGCACCGTTCCGGGATACCAAGAGACCCAGTACTTC. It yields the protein CASSTVPGYQETQYF.

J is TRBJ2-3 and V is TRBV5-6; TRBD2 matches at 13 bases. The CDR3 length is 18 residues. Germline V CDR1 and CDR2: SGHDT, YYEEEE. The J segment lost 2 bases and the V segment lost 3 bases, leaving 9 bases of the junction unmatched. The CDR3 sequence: CASSSRLAGGKFTDTQYF. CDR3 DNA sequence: TGTGCCAGCAGCTCACGACTAGCGGGGGGAAAATTCACAGATACGCAGTATTTT.

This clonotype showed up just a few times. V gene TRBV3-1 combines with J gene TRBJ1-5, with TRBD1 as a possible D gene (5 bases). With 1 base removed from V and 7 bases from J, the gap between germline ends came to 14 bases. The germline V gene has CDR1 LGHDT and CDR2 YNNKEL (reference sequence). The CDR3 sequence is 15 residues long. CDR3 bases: TGTGCCAGCAGCCAAGGATCAGGGCTAAGGCAGCCCCAGCATTTT. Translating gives CASSQGSGLRQPQHF.

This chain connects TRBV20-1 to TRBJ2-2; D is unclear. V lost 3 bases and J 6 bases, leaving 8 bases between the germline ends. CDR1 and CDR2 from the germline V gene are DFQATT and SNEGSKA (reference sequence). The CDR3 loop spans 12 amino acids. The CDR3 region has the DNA TGCAGTGCTAGGGCTCCGGCCGGGGAGCTGTTTTTT. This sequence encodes CSARAPAGELFF.

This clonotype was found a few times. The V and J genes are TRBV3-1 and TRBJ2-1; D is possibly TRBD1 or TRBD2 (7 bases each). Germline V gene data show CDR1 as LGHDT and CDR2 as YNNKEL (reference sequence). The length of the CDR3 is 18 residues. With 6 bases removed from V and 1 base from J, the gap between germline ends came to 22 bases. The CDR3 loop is CASRGPGGGGMSYNEQFF. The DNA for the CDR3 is TGTGCCAGCAGGGGCCCAGGGGGGGGAGGTATGTCCTACAATGAGCAGTTCTTC.

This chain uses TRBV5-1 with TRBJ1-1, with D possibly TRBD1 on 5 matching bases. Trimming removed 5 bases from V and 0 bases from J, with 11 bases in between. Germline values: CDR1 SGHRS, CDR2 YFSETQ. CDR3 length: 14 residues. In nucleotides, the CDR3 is TGCGCCAGCAGGGTCAGGGCGGTGAACACTGAAGCTTTCTTT. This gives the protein CASRVRAVNTEAFF. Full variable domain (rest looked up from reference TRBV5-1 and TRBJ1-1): KAGVTQTPRYLIKTRGQQVTLSCSPISGHRSVSWYQQTPGQGLQFLFEYFSETQRNKGNFPGRFSGRQFSNSRSEMNVSTLELGDSALYLCASRVRAVNTEAFFGQGTRLTVV.

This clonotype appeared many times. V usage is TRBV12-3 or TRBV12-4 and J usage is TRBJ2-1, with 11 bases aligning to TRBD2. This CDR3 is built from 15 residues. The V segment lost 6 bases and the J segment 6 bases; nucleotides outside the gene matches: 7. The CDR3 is CASRPLAGETNEQFF. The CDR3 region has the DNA TGTGCCAGCAGGCCACTAGCGGGAGAGACCAATGAGCAGTTCTTC.

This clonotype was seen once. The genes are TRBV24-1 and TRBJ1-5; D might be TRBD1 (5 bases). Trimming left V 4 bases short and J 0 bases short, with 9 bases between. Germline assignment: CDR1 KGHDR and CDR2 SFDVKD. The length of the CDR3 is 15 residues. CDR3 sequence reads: CATSDPGASNQPQHF. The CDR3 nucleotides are TGTGCCACCAGTGACCCCGGGGCTAGCAATCAGCCCCAGCATTTT.

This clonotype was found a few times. CDR3 in amino acids: CASSPVLGQENGYTF. Written as DNA, the CDR3 is TGCGCCAGCAGCCCTGTCCTGGGACAGGAAAATGGCTACACCTTC. V is TRBV4-1 and J is TRBJ1-2, with 8 nucleotides matching TRBD1. The CDR3 spans 15 residues. Losses at the gene ends were 4 bases for V and 6 bases for J; bases not matched to a gene: 10. Germline CDR1 and CDR2: MGHRA and YSYEKL.

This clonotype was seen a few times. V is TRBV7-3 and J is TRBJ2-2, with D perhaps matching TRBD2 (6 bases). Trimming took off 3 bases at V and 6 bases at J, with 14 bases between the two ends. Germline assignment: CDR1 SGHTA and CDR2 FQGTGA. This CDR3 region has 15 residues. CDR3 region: CASSFYTGAPGELFF. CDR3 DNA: TGTGCCAGCAGCTTTTATACGGGAGCCCCCGGGGAGCTGTTTTTT.

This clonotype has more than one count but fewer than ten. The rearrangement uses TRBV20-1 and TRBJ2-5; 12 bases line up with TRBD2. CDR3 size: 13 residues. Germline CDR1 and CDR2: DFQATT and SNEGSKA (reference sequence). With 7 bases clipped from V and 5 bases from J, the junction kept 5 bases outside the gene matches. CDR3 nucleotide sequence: TGCAGTGGCGCTAGCGGGGGGGGCGAGACCCAGTACTTC. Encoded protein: CSGASGGGETQYF.

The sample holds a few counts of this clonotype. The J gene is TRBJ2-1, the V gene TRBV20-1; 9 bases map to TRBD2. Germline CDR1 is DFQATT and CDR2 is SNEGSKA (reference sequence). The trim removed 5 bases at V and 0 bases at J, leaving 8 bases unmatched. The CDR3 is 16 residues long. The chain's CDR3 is CSARPLAGGSYNEQFF. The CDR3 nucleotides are TGCAGTGCTCGTCCACTAGCGGGCGGCTCCTACAATGAGCAGTTCTTC.

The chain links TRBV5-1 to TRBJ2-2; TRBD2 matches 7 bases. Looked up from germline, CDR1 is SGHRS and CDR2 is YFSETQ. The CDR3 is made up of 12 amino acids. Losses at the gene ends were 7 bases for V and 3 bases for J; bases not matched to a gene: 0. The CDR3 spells CASAGDTGELFF. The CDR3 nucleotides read TGCGCCAGCGCGGGGGACACCGGGGAGCTGTTTTTT.

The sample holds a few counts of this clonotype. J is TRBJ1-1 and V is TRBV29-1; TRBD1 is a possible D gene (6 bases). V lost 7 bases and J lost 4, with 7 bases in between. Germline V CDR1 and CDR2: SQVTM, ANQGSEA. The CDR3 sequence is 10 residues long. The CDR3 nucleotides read TGCAGCGAGGGGGGCACTGAAGCTTTCTTT. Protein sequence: CSEGGTEAFF.

CDR3 DNA: TGTGCCCTGGAGGGACAGTTCTCCCAGTACTTC. Protein product: CALEGQFSQYF. This chain connects TRBV27 to TRBJ2-5; possibly TRBD1 for D (7 bases). This CDR3 region has 11 residues. Trimming removed 11 bases at V and 9 bases at J, with 16 bases between. The V gene's germline CDR1 is MNHEY and CDR2 SMNVEV (reference sequence).

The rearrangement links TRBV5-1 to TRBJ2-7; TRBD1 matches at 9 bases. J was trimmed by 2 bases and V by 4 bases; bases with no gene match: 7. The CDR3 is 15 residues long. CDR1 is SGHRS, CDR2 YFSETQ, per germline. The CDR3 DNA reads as TGCGCCAGCAGCCTTTTGGGACAGGGCCCCTACGAGCAGTACTTC. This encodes CASSLLGQGPYEQYF.

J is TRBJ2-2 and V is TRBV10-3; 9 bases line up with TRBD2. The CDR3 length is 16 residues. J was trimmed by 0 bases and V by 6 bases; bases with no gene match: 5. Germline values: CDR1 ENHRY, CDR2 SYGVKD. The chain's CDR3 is CAISLSGGANTGELFF. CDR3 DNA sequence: TGTGCCATCAGCCTTAGCGGGGGCGCGAACACCGGGGAGCTGTTTTTT.

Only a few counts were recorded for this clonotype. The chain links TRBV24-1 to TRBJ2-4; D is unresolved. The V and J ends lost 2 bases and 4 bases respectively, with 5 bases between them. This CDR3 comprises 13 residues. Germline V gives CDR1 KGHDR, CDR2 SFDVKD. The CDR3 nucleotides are TGTGCCACCAGTGATTGGCAGAAAAACATTCAGTACTTC. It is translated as CATSDWQKNIQYF.

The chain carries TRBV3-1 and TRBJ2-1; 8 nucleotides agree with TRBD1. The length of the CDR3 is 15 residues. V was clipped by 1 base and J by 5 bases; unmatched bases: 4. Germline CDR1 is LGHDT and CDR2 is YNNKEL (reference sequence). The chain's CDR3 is CASSQGAGGHNEQFF. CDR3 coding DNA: TGTGCCAGCAGCCAAGGTGCAGGGGGCCACAATGAGCAGTTCTTC.

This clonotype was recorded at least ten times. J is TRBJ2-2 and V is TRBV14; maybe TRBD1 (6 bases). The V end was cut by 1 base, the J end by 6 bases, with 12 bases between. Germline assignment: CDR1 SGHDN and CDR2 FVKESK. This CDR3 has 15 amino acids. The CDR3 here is CASSQVGGMAGELFF. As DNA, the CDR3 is TGTGCCAGCAGCCAAGTAGGGGGTATGGCCGGGGAGCTGTTTTTT. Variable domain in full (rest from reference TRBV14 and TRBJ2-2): EAGVTQFPSHSVIEKGQTVTLRCDPISGHDNLYWYRRVMGKEIKFLLHFVKESKQDESGMPNNRFLAERTGGTYSTLKVQPAELEDSGVYFCASSQVGGMAGELFFGEGSRLTVL.

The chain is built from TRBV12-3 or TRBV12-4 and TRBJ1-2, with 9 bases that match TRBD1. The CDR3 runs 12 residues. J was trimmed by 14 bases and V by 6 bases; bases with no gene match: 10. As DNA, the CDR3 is TGTGCCAGCAGCCAATGGGACAGGGTGGGGACCTTC. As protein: CASSQWDRVGTF.

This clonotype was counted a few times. CDR3 sequence: CSVDSSGIFYNEQFF. The CDR3 DNA follows: TGCAGCGTTGATAGTAGCGGGATTTTCTACAATGAGCAGTTCTTC. The chain carries TRBV29-1 and TRBJ2-1; 8 positions agree with TRBD2. The CDR3 is 15 residues long. Germline V gives CDR1 SQVTM, CDR2 ANQGSEA. After removal of 3 bases from V and 3 bases from J, the junction contained 7 bases not matched to a gene.

CDR3 amino acids: CSASDVLNNQPQHF. The DNA of the CDR3 is TGCAGTGCTAGCGACGTCCTGAACAATCAGCCCCAGCATTTT. The chain has TRBV20-1 and TRBJ1-5; D call uncertain. The CDR3 consists of 14 residues. Trimming cost V 3 bases and J 3 bases, with 12 bases left between them. Per the germline V gene, CDR1 is DFQATT and CDR2 is SNEGSKA (reference sequence).

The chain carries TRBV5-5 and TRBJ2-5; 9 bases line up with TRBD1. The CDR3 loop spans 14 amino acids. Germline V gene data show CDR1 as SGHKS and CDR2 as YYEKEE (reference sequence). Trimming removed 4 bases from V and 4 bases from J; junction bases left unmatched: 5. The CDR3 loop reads CASSATTGGETQYF. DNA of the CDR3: TGTGCCAGCAGCGCCACGACAGGGGGAGAGACCCAGTACTTC. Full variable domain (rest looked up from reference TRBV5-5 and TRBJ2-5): DAGVTQSPTHLIKTRGQQVTLRCSPISGHKSVSWYQQVLGQGPQFIFQYYEKEERGRGNFPDRFSARQFPNYSSELNVNALLLGDSALYLCASSATTGGETQYFGPGTRLLVL.

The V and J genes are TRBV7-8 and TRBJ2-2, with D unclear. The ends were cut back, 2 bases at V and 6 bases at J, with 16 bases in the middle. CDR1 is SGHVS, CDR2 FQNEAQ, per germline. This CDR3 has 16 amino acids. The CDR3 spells CASSLWTTRTAGELFF. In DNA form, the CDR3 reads TGTGCCAGCAGCTTATGGACGACTCGTACCGCCGGGGAGCTGTTTTTT.

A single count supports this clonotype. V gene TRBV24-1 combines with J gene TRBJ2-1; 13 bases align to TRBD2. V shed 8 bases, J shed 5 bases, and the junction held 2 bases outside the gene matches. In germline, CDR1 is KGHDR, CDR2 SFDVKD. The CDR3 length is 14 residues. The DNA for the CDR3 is TGTGCCACCAAGGGACTAGCGGGAAACAATGAGCAGTTCTTC. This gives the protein CATKGLAGNNEQFF.

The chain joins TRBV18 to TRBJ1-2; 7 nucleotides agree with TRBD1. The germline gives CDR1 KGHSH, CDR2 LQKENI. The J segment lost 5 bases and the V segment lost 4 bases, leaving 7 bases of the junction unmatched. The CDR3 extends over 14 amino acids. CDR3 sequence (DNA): TGTGCCAGCTCACGAGGGACAGAGCAGTATGGCTACACCTTC. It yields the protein CASSRGTEQYGYTF.

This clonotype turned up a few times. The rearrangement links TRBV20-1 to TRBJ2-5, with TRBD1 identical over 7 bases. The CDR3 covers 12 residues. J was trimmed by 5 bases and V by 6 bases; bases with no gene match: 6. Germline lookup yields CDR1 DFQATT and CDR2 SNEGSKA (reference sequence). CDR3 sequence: CSAKRGLETQYF. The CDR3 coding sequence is TGCAGTGCCAAGAGGGGGCTGGAGACCCAGTACTTC.

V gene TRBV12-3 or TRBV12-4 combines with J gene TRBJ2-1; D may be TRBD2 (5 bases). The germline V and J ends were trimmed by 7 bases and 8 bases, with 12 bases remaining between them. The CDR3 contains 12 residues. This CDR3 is CASTALRDEQFF. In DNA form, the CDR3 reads TGTGCCAGCACCGCCCTGAGGGATGAGCAGTTCTTC.

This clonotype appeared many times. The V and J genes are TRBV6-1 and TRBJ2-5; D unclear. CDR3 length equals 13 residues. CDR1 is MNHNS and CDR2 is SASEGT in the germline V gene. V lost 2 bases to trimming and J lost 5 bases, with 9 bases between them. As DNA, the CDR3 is TGTGCCAGCAGTGAACGATGGCTGGAGACCCAGTACTTC. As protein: CASSERWLETQYF.

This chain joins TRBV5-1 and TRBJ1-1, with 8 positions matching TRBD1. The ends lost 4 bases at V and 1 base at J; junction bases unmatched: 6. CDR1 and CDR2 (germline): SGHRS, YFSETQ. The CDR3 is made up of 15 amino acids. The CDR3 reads CASSPQDRGNTEAFF. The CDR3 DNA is TGCGCCAGCAGCCCACAAGACAGGGGGAACACTGAAGCTTTCTTT. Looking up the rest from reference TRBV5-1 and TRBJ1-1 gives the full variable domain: KAGVTQTPRYLIKTRGQQVTLSCSPISGHRSVSWYQQTPGQGLQFLFEYFSETQRNKGNFPGRFSGRQFSNSRSEMNVSTLELGDSALYLCASSPQDRGNTEAFFGQGTRLTVV.

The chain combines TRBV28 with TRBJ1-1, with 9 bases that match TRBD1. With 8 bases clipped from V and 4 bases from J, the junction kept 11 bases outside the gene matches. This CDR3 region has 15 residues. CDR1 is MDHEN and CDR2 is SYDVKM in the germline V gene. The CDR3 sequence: CASPPGQGTSTEAFF. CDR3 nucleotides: TGTGCCAGCCCCCCGGGACAGGGTACATCCACTGAAGCTTTCTTT.